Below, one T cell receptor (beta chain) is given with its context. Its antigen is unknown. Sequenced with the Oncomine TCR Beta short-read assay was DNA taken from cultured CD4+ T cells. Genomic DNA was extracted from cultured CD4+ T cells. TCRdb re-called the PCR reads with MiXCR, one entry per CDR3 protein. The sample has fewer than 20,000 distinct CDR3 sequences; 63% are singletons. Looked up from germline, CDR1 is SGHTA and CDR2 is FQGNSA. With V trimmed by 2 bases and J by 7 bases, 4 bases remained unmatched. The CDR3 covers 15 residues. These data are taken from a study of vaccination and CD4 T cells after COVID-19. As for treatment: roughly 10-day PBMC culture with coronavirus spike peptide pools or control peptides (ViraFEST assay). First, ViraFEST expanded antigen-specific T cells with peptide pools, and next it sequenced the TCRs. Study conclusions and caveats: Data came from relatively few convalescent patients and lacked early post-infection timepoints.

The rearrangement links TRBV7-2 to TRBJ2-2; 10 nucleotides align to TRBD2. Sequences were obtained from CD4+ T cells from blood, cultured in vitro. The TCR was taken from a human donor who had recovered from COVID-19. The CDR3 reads CASSLSGRANGELFF. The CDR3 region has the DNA TGTGCCAGCAGCTTAAGCGGGAGGGCCAACGGGGAGCTGTTTTTT.